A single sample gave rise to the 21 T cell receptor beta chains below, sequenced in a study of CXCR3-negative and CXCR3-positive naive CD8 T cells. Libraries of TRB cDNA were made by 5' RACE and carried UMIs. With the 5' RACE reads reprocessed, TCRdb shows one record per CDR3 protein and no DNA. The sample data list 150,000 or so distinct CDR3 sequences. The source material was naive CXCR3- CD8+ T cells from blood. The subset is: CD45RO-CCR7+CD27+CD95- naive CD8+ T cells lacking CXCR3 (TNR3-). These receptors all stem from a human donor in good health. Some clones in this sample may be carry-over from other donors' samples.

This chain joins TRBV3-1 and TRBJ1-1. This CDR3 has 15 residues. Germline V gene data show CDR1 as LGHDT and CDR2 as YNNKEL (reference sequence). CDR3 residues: CASSQASGGRKEAFF.

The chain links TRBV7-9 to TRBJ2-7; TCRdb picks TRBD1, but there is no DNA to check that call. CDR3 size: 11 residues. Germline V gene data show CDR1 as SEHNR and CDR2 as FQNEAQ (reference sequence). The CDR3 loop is CASSSQGEQYF.

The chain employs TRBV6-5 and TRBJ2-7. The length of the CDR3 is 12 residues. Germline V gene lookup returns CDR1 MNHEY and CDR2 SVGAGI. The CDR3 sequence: CASYNFNYEQYF.

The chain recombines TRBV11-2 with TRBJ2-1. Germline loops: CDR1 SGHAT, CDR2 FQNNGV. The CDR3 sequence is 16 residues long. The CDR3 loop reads CASSLMSTPSYNEQFF.

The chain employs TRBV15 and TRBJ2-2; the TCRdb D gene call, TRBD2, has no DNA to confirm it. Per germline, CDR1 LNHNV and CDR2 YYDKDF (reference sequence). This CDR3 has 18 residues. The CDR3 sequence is CATSRAPLAGVYTGELFF.

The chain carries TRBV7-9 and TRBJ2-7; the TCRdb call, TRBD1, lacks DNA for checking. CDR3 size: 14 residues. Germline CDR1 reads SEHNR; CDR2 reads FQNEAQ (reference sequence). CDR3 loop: CASIPPTGSYEQYF.

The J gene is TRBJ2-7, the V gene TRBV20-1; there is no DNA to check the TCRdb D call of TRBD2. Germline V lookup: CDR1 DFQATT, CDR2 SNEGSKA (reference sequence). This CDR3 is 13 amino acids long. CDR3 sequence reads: CSAGEGEWRGQYF.

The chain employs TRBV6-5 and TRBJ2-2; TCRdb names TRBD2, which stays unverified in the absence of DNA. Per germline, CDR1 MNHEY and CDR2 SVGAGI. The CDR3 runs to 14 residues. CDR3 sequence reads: CASSYSGGLQELFF.

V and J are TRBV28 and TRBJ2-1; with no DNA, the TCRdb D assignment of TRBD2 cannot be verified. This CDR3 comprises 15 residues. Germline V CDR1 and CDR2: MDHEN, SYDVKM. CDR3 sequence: CASSYKRGYYNEQFF.

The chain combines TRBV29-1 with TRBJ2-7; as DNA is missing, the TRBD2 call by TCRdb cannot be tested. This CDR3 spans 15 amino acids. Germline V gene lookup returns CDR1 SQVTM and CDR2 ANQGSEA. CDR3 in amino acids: CSVELAGASSYEQYF.

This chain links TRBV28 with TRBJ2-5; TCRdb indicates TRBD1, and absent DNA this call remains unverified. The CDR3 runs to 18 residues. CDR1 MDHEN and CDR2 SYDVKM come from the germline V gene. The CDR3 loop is CASSFSGTGGGWQETQYF.

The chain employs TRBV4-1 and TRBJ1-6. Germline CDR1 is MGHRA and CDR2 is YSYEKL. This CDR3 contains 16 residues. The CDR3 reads CASSQDYRSYNSPLHF.

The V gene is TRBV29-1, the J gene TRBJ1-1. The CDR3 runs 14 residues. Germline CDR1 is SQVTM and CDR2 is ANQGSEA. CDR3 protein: CSAGSWDMNTEAFF.

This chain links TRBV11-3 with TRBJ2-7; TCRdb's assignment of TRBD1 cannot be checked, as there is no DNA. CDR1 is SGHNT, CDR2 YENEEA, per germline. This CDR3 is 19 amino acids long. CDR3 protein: CASSSPPQRTIPNTYEQYF.

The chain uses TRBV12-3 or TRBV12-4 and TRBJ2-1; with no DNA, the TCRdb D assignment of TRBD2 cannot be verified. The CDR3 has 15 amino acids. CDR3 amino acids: CASNDAGGYYNEQFF.

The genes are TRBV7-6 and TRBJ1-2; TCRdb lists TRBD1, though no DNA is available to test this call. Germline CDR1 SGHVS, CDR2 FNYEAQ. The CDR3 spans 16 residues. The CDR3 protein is CASSSAPGTPVDGYTF.

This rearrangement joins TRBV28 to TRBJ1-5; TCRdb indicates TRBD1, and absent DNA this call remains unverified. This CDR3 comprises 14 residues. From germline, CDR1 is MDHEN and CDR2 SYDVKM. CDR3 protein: CASSTGQGAQPQHF.

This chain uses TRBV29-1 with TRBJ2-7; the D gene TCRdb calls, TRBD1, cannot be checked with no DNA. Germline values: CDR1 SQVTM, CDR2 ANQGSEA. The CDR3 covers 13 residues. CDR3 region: CSVEETGKFEQYF.

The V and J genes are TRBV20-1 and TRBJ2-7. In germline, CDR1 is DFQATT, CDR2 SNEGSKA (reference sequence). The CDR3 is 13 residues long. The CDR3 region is CSAPVSASYEQYF.

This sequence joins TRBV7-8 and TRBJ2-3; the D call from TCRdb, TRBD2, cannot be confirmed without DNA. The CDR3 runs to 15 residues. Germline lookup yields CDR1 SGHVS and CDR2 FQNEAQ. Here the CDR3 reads CASSLWDGPADTQYF. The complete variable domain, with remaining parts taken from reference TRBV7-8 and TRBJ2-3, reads GAGVSQSPRYKVAKRGQDVALRCDPISGHVSLFWYQQALGQGPEFLTYFQNEAQLDKSGLPSDRFFAERPEGSVSTLKIQRTQQEDSAVYLCASSLWDGPADTQYFGPGTRLTVL.

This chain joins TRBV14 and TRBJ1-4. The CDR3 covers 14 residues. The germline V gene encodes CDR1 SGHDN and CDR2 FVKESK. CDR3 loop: CASSQGQTNEKLFF.